The 23 T cell receptor beta chains below come from one sample, sequenced in a study of blood T cells in healthy people across ages. The second PCR ran roughly 6 to 11 cycles with a sample-barcoded 5' primer and J-beta primers. Via MiXCR, TCRdb re-called the 5' RACE reads, giving one row per CDR3 protein. This table has almost 550,000 distinct CDR3 sequences, 20% to 30% appearing once. A further study also used this sample, focusing on T cells of mothers and their children.

What was sequenced was blood. Receptors were obtained from a boy between 5 and 17 years old in good health.

There are a few counts of this clonotype. This rearrangement joins TRBV6-2 or TRBV6-3 to TRBJ2-5; 9 bases are a match to TRBD2. The J call may be in error: the DNA end matches TRBJ2-1 better. CDR3 length: 17 residues. In germline, CDR1 is MNHEY, CDR2 SVGEGT. CDR3 sequence: CASSYPPSGTPVDEQFF. Here the CDR3 DNA reads TGTGCCAGCAGTTACCCTCCTAGCGGGACCCCTGTGGATGAGCAGTTCTTC.

This sequence joins TRBV7-9 and TRBJ1-4; 10 bases are a match to TRBD1. This CDR3 region has 15 residues. Trimming at V came to 5 bases and at J to 12 bases, leaving 12 bases not matched to a gene. CDR1 is SEHNR and CDR2 is FQNEAQ in the germline V gene (reference sequence). The CDR3 sequence is CASSEGTGANRELFF. In nucleotides, the CDR3 is TGTGCCAGCAGCGAAGGGACAGGGGCCAACAGGGAACTGTTTTTT. Full variable domain (remainder filled in from reference TRBV7-9 and TRBJ1-4): DTGVSQNPRHKITKRGQNVTFRCDPISEHNRLYWYRQTLGQGPEFLTYFQNEAQLEKSRLLSDRFSAERPKGSFSTLEIQRTEQGDSAMYLCASSEGTGANRELFFGSGTQLSVL.

J is TRBJ2-7 and V is TRBV12-3 or TRBV12-4; the D gene is possibly TRBD1 (5 bases). The CDR3 totals 15 residues. Deletions cut 4 bases from V and 1 base from J, with 14 bases between. The CDR3 loop is CASSSSSQGSYEQYF. CDR3 DNA sequence: TGTGCCAGCAGTTCAAGCTCCCAGGGTTCCTACGAGCAGTACTTC.

In this sample, this clonotype turned up once. The rearrangement uses TRBV20-1 and TRBJ1-4; 7 nucleotides align to TRBD1. V gave up 0 bases and J gave up 6 bases; unmatched junction bases: 1. The CDR3 covers 13 residues. Germline values: CDR1 DFQATT, CDR2 SNEGSKA (reference sequence). This chain's CDR3 is CSAREGGHEKLFF. The CDR3 DNA follows: TGCAGTGCTAGAGAAGGGGGCCATGAAAAACTGTTTTTT.

This chain joins TRBV5-1 and TRBJ2-3, with 7 bases matching TRBD2. The length of the CDR3 is 13 residues. The ends lost 8 bases at V and 0 bases at J; junction bases unmatched: 3. Germline V gene data show CDR1 as SGHRS and CDR2 as YFSETQ. The CDR3: CASGSGSTDTQYF. CDR3 bases: TGCGCCAGTGGTAGCGGGAGCACAGATACGCAGTATTTT.

In this sample, this clonotype turned up a few times. The V call is TRBV2, the J call TRBJ2-5; maybe TRBD2 (6 bases). The J call is doubtful: the DNA matches TRBJ2-1 better. This CDR3 is built from 16 residues. Germline V gene sequence: CDR1 SNHLY, CDR2 FYNNEI. The CDR3 DNA reads as TGTGCCAGCAGTGAAGCAAGAAGGGACTCGGCGGAAGAGCAGTTCTTC. Protein product: CASSEARRDSAEEQFF.

The V call is TRBV7-2, the J call TRBJ2-3; 9 bases align to TRBD2. Germline CDR1 and CDR2: SGHTA and FQGNSA. CDR3 length equals 16 residues. V lost 5 bases and J lost 0; bases outside the gene matches: 6. The CDR3 DNA is TGTGCCAGCAGCGGTGAGCGGGGGGATAGCACAGATACGCAGTATTTT. Translated, it gives CASSGERGDSTDTQYF.

DNA for the CDR3: TGCAGCCAGGGAGGTCAAGAGACCCAGTACTTC. Its translation: CSQGGQETQYF. The chain recombines TRBV20-1 with TRBJ2-1; D may be TRBD2 (6 bases). The J call may be incorrect, as the DNA end agrees better with TRBJ2-5. The CDR3 sequence is 11 residues long. Germline V gene sequence: CDR1 DFQATT, CDR2 SNEGSKA (reference sequence).

V is TRBV10-3 and J is TRBJ2-2; no firm D call. The CDR3 loop spans 14 amino acids. Trimming shortened V by 6 bases and J by 0 bases, and 8 bases separated the two germline ends. CDR1 and CDR2 (germline): ENHRY, SYGVKD. CDR3 sequence (DNA): TGTGCCATCAGGACTGTAGCGAACACCGGGGAGCTGTTTTTT. Its protein is CAIRTVANTGELFF.

This sequence joins TRBV19 and TRBJ1-5, with 7 bases fitting TRBD1. V shed 5 bases, J shed 4 bases, and the junction held 5 bases outside the gene matches. The CDR3 consists of 14 residues. Germline assignment: CDR1 LNHDA and CDR2 SQIVND (reference sequence). CDR3 in DNA: TGTGCCAGTAGTGCAGGGACAGCAAATCAGCCCCAGCATTTT. It specifies CASSAGTANQPQHF.

The V gene is TRBV4-3, the J gene TRBJ2-7; TRBD1 might be the D (5 bases). Deletions cut 1 base from V and 3 bases from J, with 16 bases between. This CDR3 is built from 16 residues. Germline CDR1 reads LGHNA; CDR2 reads YSLEER. The CDR3 loop reads CASSQVIAQADYEQYF. The CDR3 DNA reads TGCGCCAGCAGCCAAGTAATCGCACAGGCAGACTACGAGCAGTACTTC.

The gene calls are TRBV7-9 and TRBJ2-3; D perhaps matches TRBD2 (5 bases). This CDR3 is built from 19 residues. Trimming stripped 8 bases from V and 4 bases from J, with 31 bases between. The germline V gene has CDR1 SEHNR and CDR2 FQNEAQ (reference sequence). This CDR3 reads CASGWRSYYRRDLADTQYF. The CDR3, as DNA: TGTGCCAGCGGGTGGAGGTCTTACTATCGAAGGGATTTAGCAGATACGCAGTATTTT.

The chain combines TRBV7-2 with TRBJ1-2, with TRBD1 matching over 11 bases. The CDR3 is 15 amino acids. Unmatched junction bases numbered 4, after V lost 5 bases and J lost 2 bases. The germline gives CDR1 SGHTA, CDR2 FQGNSA. CDR3 in DNA: TGTGCCAGCAGCATCGGACAGGGGGCCAACTATGGCTACACCTTC. Its translation is CASSIGQGANYGYTF.

The sample holds a few counts of this clonotype. A clone one base away is much larger, so this may be a read error. This chain connects TRBV13 to TRBJ2-6; 8 nucleotides match TRBD2. V trimming: 5 bases; J trimming: 4 bases; junction bases outside the gene matches: 16. The CDR3 length is 19 residues. Per germline, CDR1 PRHDT and CDR2 FYEKMQ (reference sequence). Written as DNA, the CDR3 is TGTGCCAGCAGCCCGACGACTGGCGGGAGGTCTCCGGGGGCCAACGTCCTGACTTTC. Amino acids: CASSPTTGGRSPGANVLTF.

This clonotype appeared a few times. The chain joins TRBV12-3 or TRBV12-4 to TRBJ1-1; D is unclear. V was clipped by 6 bases and J by 2 bases, with 13 bases between them. This CDR3 is 14 amino acids long. This CDR3 reads CASRISYSNTEAFF. CDR3 sequence (DNA): TGTGCCAGCAGGATATCCTACTCCAACACTGAAGCTTTCTTT.

The CDR3: CAWGGQIVAKNIQYF. The CDR3 DNA follows: TGTGCCTGGGGGGGGCAGATCGTAGCCAAAAACATTCAGTACTTC. This chain uses TRBV30 with TRBJ2-4; D is perhaps TRBD1 or TRBD2 (6 bases each). The CDR3 loop spans 15 amino acids. Germline CDR1 and CDR2: GTSNPN and SVGIG (reference sequence). The V end was cut by 5 bases, the J end by 0 bases, with 14 bases between.

The chain combines TRBV7-2 with TRBJ2-5; 11 nucleotides match TRBD2. V lost 1 base and J lost 4; bases outside the gene matches: 8. The CDR3 extends over 17 amino acids. Germline V gene lookup returns CDR1 SGHTA and CDR2 FQGNSA. The CDR3 DNA reads TGTGCCAGCAGCTTAGAACTAGCGGGAGTTGGTCTAGAGACCCAGTACTTC. Its translation is CASSLELAGVGLETQYF. The full variable domain, in which reference TRBV7-2 and TRBJ2-5 provide the parts outside the CDR3, is GAGVSQSPSNKVTEKGKDVELRCDPISGHTALYWYRQSLGQGLEFLIYFQGNSAPDKSGLPSDRFSAERTGGSVSTLTIQRTQQEDSAVYLCASSLELAGVGLETQYFGPGTRLLVL.

This chain connects TRBV28 to TRBJ2-5, with D maybe TRBD2 (5 bases). Gene TRBJ2-7 matches the end of the DNA better, so the J call may be wrong. The germline CDR1 and CDR2 sequences are MDHEN and SYDVKM. The CDR3 has 13 amino acids. The CDR3 DNA is TGTGCCAGCAGGGGGTCACCACTAGGCGAGCAGTACTTC. Protein: CASRGSPLGEQYF.

This clonotype has just a few counts. V is TRBV24-1 and J is TRBJ2-7; tentatively, D is TRBD2 (5 bases). This CDR3 has 13 residues. Germline CDR1 and CDR2: KGHDR and SFDVKD. V was cut by 1 base and J by 5 bases, with 8 bases left in between. The CDR3 DNA sequence: TGTGCCACCAGTGATTTCCCCGGGAACGAGCAGTACTTC. As protein: CATSDFPGNEQYF.

This clonotype has just a few counts. The chain carries TRBV30 and TRBJ1-2; a weak D match, TRBD1 (6 bases). Trimming took 3 bases from V and 8 from J, leaving 28 bases between them. Germline V gives CDR1 GTSNPN, CDR2 SVGIG (reference sequence). The CDR3 consists of 17 residues. For the CDR3, the DNA is TGTGCCTGGAGCCCAGGACAGTGGGGGGTCCCATTGGGGGGCTACACCTTC. Translation gives CAWSPGQWGVPLGGYTF.

The gene calls are TRBV7-2 and TRBJ2-5; a possible D gene is TRBD2 (7 bases). Germline CDR1 and CDR2: SGHTA and FQGNSA. This CDR3 has 15 amino acids. Trimming took 4 bases from V and 4 from J, leaving 16 bases between them. The CDR3 coding sequence is TGTGCCAGCAGCTCGTCTTGGGGGGGCGGAGAGACCCAGTACTTC. Amino acids: CASSSSWGGGETQYF.

This clonotype was picked up a small number of times. The V and J genes are TRBV28 and TRBJ2-1; 7 positions match TRBD2. Germline V gene sequence: CDR1 MDHEN, CDR2 SYDVKM. This CDR3 contains 16 residues. V lost 5 bases and J lost 4; bases outside the gene matches: 11. The CDR3 here is CASSPILGEGYNEQFF. The CDR3 region has the DNA TGTGCCAGCAGTCCCATTCTGGGGGAGGGTTACAATGAGCAGTTCTTC.

The rearrangement uses TRBV20-1 and TRBJ2-7, with 9 bases matching TRBD2. CDR3 size: 12 residues. V gave up 6 bases and J gave up 5 bases; unmatched junction bases: 5. Per the germline V gene, CDR1 is DFQATT and CDR2 is SNEGSKA (reference sequence). CDR3 loop: CSAPGLANEQYF. CDR3 nucleotide sequence: TGCAGTGCCCCGGGACTAGCTAACGAGCAGTACTTC.